This T cell receptor (beta chain) was captured by sequencing in a study of blood T cell repertoires in COVID-19. Study at large: Whether acute or convalescent, the COVID-19 samples came from the United States, Italy and Spain. T cells, B-cell-depleted T cells, or PBMCs supplied cDNA or gDNA.

In the source study's methods: Scientists estimated how many nucleated cells there were by amplifying reference gene primers. Assay used: immunoSEQ multiplex PCR; TCRdb lists only in-frame clones, some missing. The DNA was the basis for D and trimming; V, J and clone size are from that table. The data contain 250,000 to 300,000 clones, 70% to 90% of them singletons. The junction had 7 bases not matched to a gene; V was cut back by 5 bases and J by 3 bases. Germline V gives CDR1 SGHTA, CDR2 FQGNSA. This CDR3 is 15 amino acids long. This TCR was recovered from a woman in her 70s with acute or convalescent COVID-19. The sequenced material came from peripheral blood. The gene calls are TRBV7-2 and TRBJ2-5, with 9 nucleotides matching TRBD2. For the CDR3, the DNA is TGTGCCAGCAGCCGTAGACTAGCGGCCGAAGAGACCCAGTACTTC. Protein sequence: CASSRRLAAEETQYF.